This TCR beta chain was recovered during a study of beta chain features in type 1 diabetes. Study-level points and caveats: A moderate, significant TCRB CDR3 shortening appeared in type 1 diabetes across four CD4+ subsets.

Between the trimmed V and J ends, which lost 4 bases and 5 bases, there was a span of 17 bases. Germline CDR1 is SGHTA and CDR2 is FQGTGA. The CDR3 runs 15 residues. As every portion of the isolated RNA was reverse transcribed, the sequencing read expressed TCRB transcripts. Each sample of naive, central memory or regulatory T cells had, on average, approximately 3.5 million reads. The method was immunoSEQ multiplex PCR; TCRdb's version includes in-frame clones alone and lacks a portion of them. The sample gives a few hundred thousand clones, over 8.5% of which show up once; about 0.6% is in the top ten. For this clone: Its antigen remains unidentified.

The TCR originated in a man aged 25 to 40 with type 1 diabetes. Sample: central memory CD4+ T cells from blood. This rearrangement joins TRBV7-3 to TRBJ2-5; D might be TRBD1 (5 bases). In DNA, the CDR3 is TGTGCCAGCAGCTCAGGGTCCTCCGGCGGCGAGACCCAGTACTTC. This encodes CASSSGSSGGETQYF. The full variable domain, rest sourced from reference TRBV7-3 and TRBJ2-5, is GAGVSQTPSNKVTEKGKYVELRCDPISGHTALYWYRQSLGQGPEFLIYFQGTGAADDSGLPNDRFFAVRPEGSVSTLKIQRTERGDSAVYLCASSSGSSGGETQYFGPGTRLLVL.